Each of the 26 T cell receptor beta chains below was sequenced from the same sample in a study of identical twins. TCRdb reprocessed the 5' RACE reads via MiXCR and lists one record per CDR3 protein. The table lists about 570,000 distinct CDR3 sequences, 9% to 10% of them singletons. This sample also appeared in a second study, on yellow fever vaccine responses in identical twins.

The sequencing sample was made of PBMCs. Receptors originate from a woman under 30 in good health.

This clonotype came up many times. V usage is TRBV25-1 and J usage is TRBJ2-3, with 7 nucleotides matching TRBD2. With V trimmed by 5 bases and J by 3 bases, 17 bases remained unmatched. The length of the CDR3 is 18 residues. Per germline, CDR1 MGHDK and CDR2 SYGVNS. This chain's CDR3 is CASSNPASGLLGTDTQYF. CDR3 bases: TGTGCCAGCAGTAATCCGGCTAGCGGTTTATTGGGGACAGATACGCAGTATTTT.

The chain combines TRBV12-3 or TRBV12-4 with TRBJ2-7; D is unresolved. V lost 0 bases and J lost 4, with 10 bases in between. The CDR3 contains 14 residues. CDR3 region: CASSLAGNIYEQYF. CDR3 DNA sequence: TGTGCCAGCAGTTTAGCGGGAAACATTTACGAGCAGTACTTC.

This clonotype was detected many times. The V call is TRBV11-2, the J call TRBJ2-1; tentative D call: TRBD2 (6 bases). The V and J ends lost 1 base and 10 bases respectively, with 8 bases between them. The length of the CDR3 is 12 residues. Germline values: CDR1 SGHAT, CDR2 FQNNGV. The CDR3 sequence: CASSLAGREQFF. CDR3 bases: TGTGCCAGCAGCTTAGCTGGGAGGGAGCAGTTCTTC.

This clonotype was detected only a few times. The gene calls are TRBV28 and TRBJ1-2, with 7 bases lining up with TRBD1. This CDR3 has 15 amino acids. The germline V gene encodes CDR1 MDHEN and CDR2 SYDVKM. J lost 6 bases, V lost 5 bases, and 12 bases had no gene match. Here the CDR3 reads CASSPAGTARDGYTF. The DNA for the CDR3 is TGTGCCAGCAGTCCCGCCGGGACAGCCAGAGATGGCTACACCTTC.

A few counts support this clonotype. This chain joins TRBV7-8 and TRBJ1-1; 8 positions agree with TRBD1. CDR1 and CDR2 (germline): SGHVS, FQNEAQ. The CDR3 is 16 residues long. The J segment lost 5 bases and the V segment lost 5 bases, leaving 13 bases of the junction unmatched. The DNA of the CDR3 is TGTGCCAGCAGCCCATCAGGGGGCCCGTACAGGACTGAAGCTTTCTTT. Its protein product is CASSPSGGPYRTEAFF.

This clonotype was detected only once. The chain has TRBV20-1 and TRBJ2-1, with 10 bases matching TRBD2. Germline V lookup: CDR1 DFQATT, CDR2 SNEGSKA (reference sequence). This CDR3 has 15 residues. J gave up 8 bases and V 6 bases, and 13 bases lay outside the gene matches. CDR3 nucleotide sequence: TGCAGTGCCTCCCCTCTAGCGGGAGCGTCAGATGAGCAGTTCTTC. The encoded protein is CSASPLAGASDEQFF.

The chain uses TRBV9 and TRBJ2-3, with TRBD2 matching over 15 bases. Germline lookup yields CDR1 SGDLS and CDR2 YYNGEE. The length of the CDR3 is 18 residues. Germline trimming cut 4 bases from V and 5 bases from J; bases unmatched to any gene: 11. This chain's CDR3 is CASSPSGTSGRSRDTQYF. DNA for the CDR3: TGTGCCAGCAGCCCCTCCGGGACTAGCGGGAGGTCTAGAGATACGCAGTATTTT.

The J gene is TRBJ2-7, the V gene TRBV7-2; 8 nucleotides line up with TRBD1. Trimming cost V 9 bases and J 3 bases; bases outside gene matches: 1. Germline-derived CDR1 and CDR2 are SGHTA and FQGNSA. The CDR3 contains 11 residues. The CDR3: CARDRDYEQYF. CDR3 bases: TGTGCCAGGGACAGGGACTACGAGCAGTACTTC.

This clonotype appeared a few times. The junction does not match germline at one end; this may be a read error. This chain uses TRBV20-1 with TRBJ2-1; tentative D call: TRBD2 (6 bases). Germline V gene lookup returns CDR1 DFQATT and CDR2 SNEGSKA (reference sequence). CDR3 size: 15 residues. The CDR3 loop is CCANRPRDSRHEQFF. The CDR3 DNA reads as TGCTGTGCTAACCGACCCCGGGACTCCCGACATGAGCAGTTCTTC.

The chain has TRBV6-5 and TRBJ1-6; no firm D call. This CDR3 has 14 amino acids. V was pared by 3 bases and J by 5 bases, with 8 bases between. Per germline, CDR1 MNHEY and CDR2 SVGAGI. The CDR3 DNA reads TGTGCCAGCAGTTATCGGCAGGATAATTCACCCCTCCACTTT. Translating gives CASSYRQDNSPLHF.

The chain combines TRBV2 with TRBJ2-5; the D is unclear. The CDR3 totals 14 residues. V lost 4 bases to trimming and J lost 4 bases, with 13 bases between them. CDR1 is SNHLY, CDR2 FYNNEI, per germline. CDR3 coding DNA: TGTGCCAGCAGTGTTAGGCCCTCCGCAGAGACCCAGTACTTC. It yields the protein CASSVRPSAETQYF.

The chain combines TRBV7-2 with TRBJ2-1, with D perhaps assigned TRBD1 or TRBD2 (5 bases each). Per the germline V gene, CDR1 is SGHTA and CDR2 is FQGNSA. V lost 2 bases, J lost 8 bases, and 16 bases lay in between. The CDR3 consists of 15 residues. This chain's CDR3 is CASSLRAGSIYEQFF. The CDR3 DNA reads TGTGCCAGCAGCTTAAGGGCAGGGAGCATCTATGAGCAGTTCTTC.

This clonotype was detected only a few times. J is TRBJ2-7 and V is TRBV5-1, with a weak D call TRBD1 (5 bases). This CDR3 is built from 13 residues. Trimming removed 0 bases from V and 6 bases from J, with 10 bases in between. CDR1 is SGHRS, CDR2 YFSETQ, per germline. Here the CDR3 DNA reads TGCGCCAGCAGCTTGGGACAGATTGGCGAGCAGTACTTC. Encoded protein: CASSLGQIGEQYF.

The J gene is TRBJ2-5, the V gene TRBV23-1; 7 positions agree with TRBD1. TRBV23-1 is annotated as an ORF whose role is uncertain. After removal of 6 bases from V and 0 bases from J, the junction contained 7 bases not matched to a gene. The CDR3 spans 15 residues. CDR3: CASRDGTAYQETQYF. The CDR3 DNA is TGCGCCAGCAGAGACGGGACAGCTTACCAAGAGACCCAGTACTTC.

This chain connects TRBV28 to TRBJ2-1; 7 nucleotides align to TRBD1. The V gene's germline CDR1 is MDHEN and CDR2 SYDVKM. J lost 1 base, V lost 8 bases, and 8 bases had no gene match. The CDR3 runs 15 residues. This chain's CDR3 is CASEGGPGSYNEQFF. Here the CDR3 DNA reads TGTGCCAGCGAAGGGGGCCCGGGGTCCTACAATGAGCAGTTCTTC.

This clonotype was counted ten times or more. This chain links TRBV9 with TRBJ2-7; D unresolved. The germline V and J ends were trimmed by 2 bases and 3 bases, with 12 bases remaining between them. The CDR3 runs 14 residues. Looked up from germline, CDR1 is SGDLS and CDR2 is YYNGEE. Here the CDR3 DNA reads TGTGCCAGCAGCGTTGCCCCCGACGGCTACGAGCAGTACTTC. It codes for CASSVAPDGYEQYF.

There are many counts of this clonotype. The chain recombines TRBV18 with TRBJ2-3; 11 bases align to TRBD2. Losses at the gene ends were 8 bases for V and 3 bases for J; bases not matched to a gene: 7. This CDR3 is built from 15 residues. The germline gives CDR1 KGHSH, CDR2 LQKENI. CDR3 sequence (DNA): TGTGCCAGCAGCCCTGGGACTAGCGGTACAGATACGCAGTATTTT. This codes for CASSPGTSGTDTQYF.

This chain joins TRBV14 and TRBJ1-4; D is possibly TRBD1 (6 bases). Deletions cut 2 bases from V and 8 bases from J, with 15 bases between. CDR3 length: 15 residues. Germline V gives CDR1 SGHDN, CDR2 FVKESK. CDR3: CASSQKGNGGEKLFF. CDR3 in DNA: TGTGCCAGCAGCCAAAAAGGGAATGGGGGCGAAAAACTGTTTTTT.

This chain links TRBV20-1 with TRBJ2-1; perhaps D is TRBD1 or TRBD2 (5 bases each). Trimming left V 6 bases short and J 6 bases short, with 15 bases between. CDR1 and CDR2 from the germline V gene are DFQATT and SNEGSKA (reference sequence). There are 13 residues in the CDR3. The CDR3 protein is CSAHGTLGNEQFF. CDR3 DNA sequence: TGCAGTGCCCACGGGACGTTGGGCAATGAGCAGTTCTTC.

This clonotype turned up a few times. The gene calls are TRBV30 and TRBJ2-7; no reliable D call. CDR3 length: 14 residues. Between the trimmed V and J ends, which lost 3 bases and 0 bases, there was a span of 12 bases. The germline V gene has CDR1 GTSNPN and CDR2 SVGIG (reference sequence). CDR3 loop: CAWRPIFRSYEQYF. In DNA form, the CDR3 reads TGTGCCTGGAGGCCAATATTCCGCTCCTACGAGCAGTACTTC.

The V call is TRBV9, the J call TRBJ2-3; weak D call: TRBD2 (6 bases). V was trimmed by 0 bases and J by 5 bases, leaving 10 bases between them. This CDR3 is built from 14 residues. CDR1 is SGDLS and CDR2 is YYNGEE in the germline V gene. Here the CDR3 reads CASSVAPGLDTQYF. CDR3 sequence (DNA): TGTGCCAGCAGCGTAGCTCCGGGACTAGATACGCAGTATTTT. Full variable domain (outside the CDR3, taken from reference TRBV9 and TRBJ2-3): DSGVTQTPKHLITATGQRVTLRCSPRSGDLSVYWYQQSLDQGLQFLIQYYNGEERAKGNILERFSAQQFPDLHSELNLSSLELGDSALYFCASSVAPGLDTQYFGPGTRLTVL.

This clonotype was seen a few times. As DNA, the CDR3 is TGTGCCAGCAGTTACTCGAACAGCCTAACTTTCTACAATGAGCAGTTCTTC. This gives the protein CASSYSNSLTFYNEQFF. The chain carries TRBV6-5 and TRBJ2-1; D ambiguous. The V gene's germline CDR1 is MNHEY and CDR2 SVGAGI. The length of the CDR3 is 17 residues. V dropped 0 bases and J dropped 3 bases, with 15 bases sitting between them.

V and J are TRBV6-1 and TRBJ2-7, with 7 bases identical to TRBD1. The CDR3 sequence is 14 residues long. V gave up 6 bases and J gave up 6 bases; unmatched junction bases: 11. The V gene's germline CDR1 is MNHNS and CDR2 SASEGT. The CDR3 sequence is CASSPWGQISEQYF. In DNA form, the CDR3 reads TGTGCCAGCAGCCCGTGGGGACAGATTTCCGAGCAGTACTTC.

This clonotype was seen at least ten times. This chain connects TRBV5-1 to TRBJ2-3, with TRBD1 matching over 7 bases. This CDR3 has 14 residues. The germline V gene has CDR1 SGHRS and CDR2 YFSETQ. The V segment lost 2 bases and the J segment 1 base; nucleotides outside the gene matches: 1. The CDR3 region is CASSFDRGTDTQYF. In DNA, the CDR3 is TGCGCCAGCAGCTTCGACAGGGGCACAGATACGCAGTATTTT.

This clonotype was seen a handful of times. The V gene is TRBV7-8, the J gene TRBJ2-5, with D possibly being TRBD2 (5 bases). With 5 bases removed from V and 4 bases from J, the gap between germline ends came to 17 bases. The CDR3 is 15 residues long. Germline CDR1 and CDR2: SGHVS and FQNEAQ. The CDR3 nucleotides read TGTGCCAGCAGCCCCACCGGACTGAACCTAGAGACCCAGTACTTC. It translates to CASSPTGLNLETQYF.

This clonotype was found a few times. The V gene is TRBV6-5, the J gene TRBJ1-5, with D maybe TRBD1 (6 bases). Germline CDR1 is MNHEY and CDR2 is SVGAGI. V was pared by 2 bases and J by 5 bases, with 16 bases between. This CDR3 has 16 amino acids. In DNA, the CDR3 is TGTGCCAGCAGTTACACCAACAGGGATCGGGATCAGCCCCAGCATTTT. This codes for CASSYTNRDRDQPQHF.